Here is one T cell receptor (beta chain) with its context. The target of this receptor is not known. No qualities accompany the bases; no much larger clone lies one base away. CDR1 SGHRS and CDR2 YFSETQ are derived from the germline V gene. V gives up 2 bases and J gives up 1 base, and the segment between their germline ends measures 9 bases. Taken from cysteine to phenylalanine, the CDR3 has 14 residues. Of all the DNA, just the CDR3 is kept, 42 bases in frame from base 1. The CDR3 regions of human TCRbeta chains were analyzed by immunosequencing. Per the authors' processing: Repertoire TCRs were checked for matches against a reference library of SARS-CoV-2-specific TCRs that had been generated using the MIRA antigen-specificity platform. Breadth was defined as the fraction of unique TCRs that were SARS-CoV-2-associated. Depth was defined as the fraction of total T cells that were SARS-CoV-2-associated. Each spike-specific TCR was assigned to its reactive spike region and to a CD4 or CD8 class using the MIRA data. Log10-transformed breadth and depth values were compared by one-way ANOVA with Sidak's multiple comparisons tests. The table was pulled from immuneACCESS by TCRdb, which kept in-frame rearrangements only. Such tables lose some clones; where checked, under half of the loss comes from unresolved V genes, and the rest has no known cause. Clone size and the V and J calls come from that table; the DNA yielded D and trimming. This sample lists tens of thousands of clones; roughly 90% were detected once. Over 2% of the sample rests with the top ten.

The data derive from a study of T cell responses to AZD1222 COVID-19 vaccine (dated by TCRdb to about 2021). Background on the whole study: AZD1222 recipients given second doses at about 4 weeks or at about 12 weeks were pooled, since spike-specific TCR depth and breadth were not found to differ between the two schedules. Trial participants were enrolled by age into subgroups of 18-55, 56-69 and 70-plus years, and 148, 28 and 57 TCR-sequenced participants, respectively, were included in these subgroups. TCR sequencing was performed for about 240 trial participants, of whom about 200 were given two doses of AZD1222 and around 25 were given two doses of MenACWY control vaccine.

Overall results and qualifications from the work: Because no day 14 peak-response samples were available, repertoires were characterized only after the peak T cell response. Spike-specific TCR breadth and depth rose significantly after two AZD1222 doses compared with day 0 and with MenACWY recipients. Participants were mostly white British, with more females than males. The authors suggested clonal diversity may have been underestimated. Only a handful of AZD1222 recipients were SARS-CoV-2 seropositive at baseline, limiting conclusions about previously exposed vaccinees. Reportedly, almost half of the unique spike-specific TCRs recognized epitopes lying outside the regions that are mutated in the B.1.351 and B.1.1.7 variants. In the small 56-69-year group, the increase in depth fell short of significance, most likely because of low power. Vaccine-associated CD4 TCRs spanned the whole spike protein, with dominant responses in regions 160-218 and 743-854.

This sample's time point label indicates: baseline before first vaccination. Samples from vaccinated people were obtained from the UK trials COV001 and COV002, which included a single-blind randomized controlled phase 2/3 trial of AZD1222 (ChAdOx1 nCoV-19) in healthy adults. Trial participant PBMC samples were collected at day 0 and day 28 after the second dose for TCRbeta chain sequencing. Material: peripheral blood, obtained on day 0 of AZD1222 vaccination. This sequence originates from an adult in good health. The chain is encoded by TRBV5-1 joined to TRBJ2-5; TRBD2 might be the D gene, on 6 matching bases. The CDR3 amino acid sequence is: CASSLAGSQETQYF. The nucleotide sequence reads TGCGCCAGCAGCTTAGCCGGGAGCCAAGAGACCCAGTACTTC.